The 16 T cell receptor beta chains given below trace back to one sample, sequenced in a study of response to subunit inactivated influenza vaccine. TCRdb redid the calling of the RT-PCR reads with MiXCR, one entry per CDR3 protein. The table lists more than 250,000 distinct CDR3 sequences, about a fifth of them singletons. The source was PBMCs from blood, collected less than 22 months after vaccination. Receptor source: a man between 50 and 75 years old who received an inactivated influenza vaccine.

V and J are TRBV6-1 and TRBJ2-7; 7 positions agree with TRBD2. CDR1 and CDR2 from the germline V gene are MNHNS and SASEGT. CDR3 size: 13 residues. V dropped 6 bases and J dropped 4; count of bases not matched to a gene: 6. The DNA of the CDR3 is TGTGCCAGCAGCAGGACTAGTGAATACGAGCAGTACGTC. Translated: CASSRTSEYEQYV.

The CDR3 region has the DNA TGTGCCAGCAGCTTGGTAACAGGCTACGAGCAGTACTTC. It yields the protein CASSLVTGYEQYF. The chain links TRBV7-2 to TRBJ2-7; the D gene is possibly TRBD1 (5 bases). V was cut by 3 bases and J by 3 bases, with 9 bases left in between. CDR1 and CDR2 (germline): SGHTA, FQGNSA. The CDR3 sequence is 13 residues long.

On this clonotype: A much more abundant neighbour one base away suggests this may be a read error. V usage is TRBV7-9 and J usage is TRBJ1-2; D is unresolved. With 1 base removed from V and 10 bases from J, the gap between germline ends came to 16 bases. This CDR3 spans 14 amino acids. Per germline, CDR1 SEHNR and CDR2 FQNEAQ (reference sequence). DNA of the CDR3: TGTGCCAGCAGCTTAGAGGTAAACCACGCCGACTACACCTTC. Its translation is CASSLEVNHADYTF.

CDR3 bases: TGCAGTGTTCGAACAGGGATGGATTCACCCCTCCACTTT. It is translated as CSVRTGMDSPLHF. The chain joins TRBV20-1 to TRBJ1-6, with a possible D match to TRBD1 (6 bases). Per the germline V gene, CDR1 is DFQATT and CDR2 is SNEGSKA (reference sequence). The CDR3 totals 13 residues. Trimming took 7 bases from V and 8 from J, leaving 15 bases between them.

This clonotype appeared a few times. The chain uses TRBV12-3 or TRBV12-4 and TRBJ1-2; 8 bases are a match to TRBD1. The CDR3 sequence is 16 residues long. V dropped 2 bases and J dropped 2; count of bases not matched to a gene: 7. In nucleotides, the CDR3 is TGTGCCAGCAGTTTACGGGCAGGGGGCTTGAACTATGGCTACACCTTC. This sequence encodes CASSLRAGGLNYGYTF.

In its sample, this clonotype was seen a few times. V and J are TRBV6-1 and TRBJ1-4; D possibly corresponds to TRBD1 (6 bases). The germline CDR1 and CDR2 sequences are MNHNS and SASEGT. The V and J ends lost 6 bases and 6 bases respectively, with 14 bases between them. The CDR3 is 14 amino acids. The CDR3 protein is CASSRTVGDEKLFF. The CDR3 DNA reads TGTGCCAGCAGCAGGACAGTTGGGGATGAAAAACTGTTTTTT.

This clonotype turned up a few times. This chain connects TRBV11-3 to TRBJ1-1, with TRBD1 matching 8 bases. The germline CDR1 and CDR2 sequences are SGHNT and YENEEA. The ends lost 5 bases at V and 4 bases at J; junction bases unmatched: 3. This CDR3 is built from 13 residues. The chain's CDR3 is CASSVTGGTEAFF. In DNA form, the CDR3 reads TGTGCCAGCAGCGTTACAGGGGGCACTGAAGCTTTCTTT.

This clonotype appeared many times. The genes are TRBV11-2 and TRBJ1-1; D not resolved. Germline values: CDR1 SGHAT, CDR2 FQNNGV. Trimming removed 2 bases at V and 1 base at J, with 5 bases between. The CDR3 is 13 amino acids. The CDR3 loop is CASSLTANTEAFF. For the CDR3, the DNA is TGTGCCAGCAGCTTAACAGCGAACACTGAAGCTTTCTTT.

The chain joins TRBV5-6 to TRBJ2-2; D call uncertain. Between the trimmed V and J ends, which lost 0 bases and 7 bases, there was a span of 7 bases. The V gene's germline CDR1 is SGHDT and CDR2 YYEEEE. The CDR3 sequence is 13 residues long. Here the CDR3 DNA reads TGTGCCAGCAGCTTGGTGGCCAACGGGGAGCTGTTTTTT. Its protein is CASSLVANGELFF.

The gene calls are TRBV4-3 and TRBJ1-6; D remains unclear. Deletions cut 0 bases from V and 8 bases from J, with 11 bases between. The CDR3 is 15 residues long. The germline V gene has CDR1 LGHNA and CDR2 YSLEER. CDR3 in DNA: TGCGCCAGCAGCCAAGATTCTGGGCGGGATTCACCCCTCCACTTT. Its translation is CASSQDSGRDSPLHF.

The chain employs TRBV6-1 and TRBJ2-7; D gene ambiguous. The germline CDR1 and CDR2 sequences are MNHNS and SASEGT. The CDR3 is 15 residues long. Trimming cost V 6 bases and J 0 bases, with 15 bases left between them. CDR3 protein: CASSLRPSLSYEQYF. The CDR3 DNA is TGTGCCAGCAGCCTGAGACCAAGCCTCTCCTACGAGCAGTACTTC.

The chain links TRBV7-9 to TRBJ1-1, with D maybe TRBD1 (5 bases). Trimming took 5 bases from V and 3 from J, leaving 16 bases between them. Germline-derived CDR1 and CDR2 are SEHNR and FQNEAQ (reference sequence). The CDR3 is 15 residues long. Here the CDR3 DNA reads TGTGCCAGCAGCAGATTTTCAGGGATGGACACTGAAGCTTTCTTT. This codes for CASSRFSGMDTEAFF.

The chain uses TRBV29-1 and TRBJ2-1, with no clear D. CDR3 size: 12 residues. Trimming pared 8 bases from V and 0 bases from J, leaving 8 bases between. Germline lookup yields CDR1 SQVTM and CDR2 ANQGSEA. CDR3 nucleotide sequence: TGCAGCCTCGCGCGCTCCTACAATGAGCAGTTCTTC. Protein: CSLARSYNEQFF.

J is TRBJ2-5 and V is TRBV11-2; D uncertain. This CDR3 comprises 13 residues. Germline V gene sequence: CDR1 SGHAT, CDR2 FQNNGV. The V end was cut by 3 bases, the J end by 7 bases, with 12 bases between. The CDR3 here is CASSLGQYRTQYF. The CDR3 bases are TGTGCCAGCAGCTTGGGTCAGTACAGGACCCAGTACTTC.

This clonotype occurred a few times. The V and J genes are TRBV7-2 and TRBJ2-7; TRBD1 aligns across 9 bases. This CDR3 region has 16 residues. Germline trimming cut 4 bases from V and 1 base from J; bases unmatched to any gene: 8. Germline V lookup: CDR1 SGHTA, CDR2 FQGNSA. The CDR3 DNA reads TGTGCCAGCAGCTACACCGGGACAGGGCCATCCTACGAGCAGTACTTC. Translation gives CASSYTGTGPSYEQYF.

This clonotype was observed many times. J is TRBJ1-6 and V is TRBV30; 7 positions agree with TRBD1. From germline, CDR1 is GTSNPN and CDR2 SVGIG (reference sequence). The junction had 4 bases not matched to a gene; V was cut back by 4 bases and J by 7 bases. CDR3 length: 13 amino acids. CDR3 sequence (DNA): TGTGCCTGGACGGGACAGCTAAATTCACCCCTCCACTTT. It codes for CAWTGQLNSPLHF.